Listed here are 15 T cell receptor beta chains from one sample, sequenced in a study of blood T cell repertoires in COVID-19. Sequenced by immunoSEQ multiplex PCR; TCRdb stores in-frame clones only, minus some. The table shows over 200,000 clones, with 80% to 90% occurring only once. The sample comprised peripheral blood. The receptors stem from a man at least 80 years old with acute or convalescent COVID-19.

The sample holds one count of this clone. This chain links TRBV28 with TRBJ1-5, with a tentative D call TRBD1 (6 bases). Germline-derived CDR1 and CDR2 are MDHEN and SYDVKM. V was cut by 2 bases and J by 0 bases, with 11 bases left in between. The CDR3 sequence is 16 residues long. The CDR3 here is CASSLAGAYSNQPQHF. DNA of the CDR3: TGTGCCAGCAGTTTAGCGGGGGCTTATAGCAATCAGCCCCAGCATTTT. The complete variable domain, with remaining parts taken from reference TRBV28 and TRBJ1-5, reads DVKVTQSSRYLVKRTGEKVFLECVQDMDHENMFWYRQDPGLGLRLIYFSYDVKMKEKGDIPEGYSVSREKKERFSLILESASTNQTSMYLCASSLAGAYSNQPQHFGDGTRLSIL.

The V call is TRBV7-2, the J call TRBJ2-3; D gene uncertain. The CDR3 is 14 amino acids. Trimming took 0 bases from V and 6 from J, leaving 10 bases between them. CDR1 and CDR2 (germline): SGHTA, FQGNSA. CDR3 protein: CASSLAALRDTQYF. The CDR3 DNA follows: TGTGCCAGCAGCTTAGCGGCCCTCAGGGATACGCAGTATTTT.

The chain combines TRBV19 with TRBJ1-1; TRBD1 matches 10 bases. Losses at the gene ends were 5 bases for V and 5 bases for J; bases not matched to a gene: 5. Germline assignment: CDR1 LNHDA and CDR2 SQIVND (reference sequence). The CDR3 contains 14 residues. In DNA form, the CDR3 reads TGTGCCAGTAGTCGACAGGGGGCATGGACTGAAGCTTTCTTT. Translation gives CASSRQGAWTEAFF.

This chain uses TRBV7-2 with TRBJ2-1, with no clear D. The CDR3 runs to 13 residues. The V and J ends lost 5 bases and 0 bases respectively, with 5 bases between them. In germline, CDR1 is SGHTA, CDR2 FQGNSA. The CDR3 sequence: CASSPYSYNEQFF. The DNA for the CDR3 is TGTGCCAGCAGCCCCTACTCCTACAATGAGCAGTTCTTC.

This clone showed up just once. This chain connects TRBV20-1 to TRBJ2-2; 10 positions match TRBD1. Germline trimming cut 3 bases from V and 6 bases from J; bases unmatched to any gene: 13. The CDR3 extends over 17 amino acids. Germline V gene lookup returns CDR1 DFQATT and CDR2 SNEGSKA (reference sequence). In DNA, the CDR3 is TGCAGTGCTAGTACCCTAGGACAGGGGGGCGCCCCCGGGGAGCTGTTTTTT. Its protein product is CSASTLGQGGAPGELFF.

This chain joins TRBV20-1 and TRBJ1-1; TRBD1 agrees at 8 bases. The CDR3 is made up of 16 amino acids. CDR1 and CDR2 from the germline V gene are DFQATT and SNEGSKA (reference sequence). Trimming took 5 bases from V and 5 from J; bases not matched to a gene: 16. Written as DNA, the CDR3 is TGCAGTGCTCGTGCACCAGGGGGCATCGAGGGAACTGAAGCTTTCTTT. Translating it yields CSARAPGGIEGTEAFF.

J is TRBJ2-7 and V is TRBV11-3, with D maybe TRBD2 (6 bases). V dropped 5 bases and J dropped 0 bases, with 17 bases sitting between them. CDR1 and CDR2 (germline): SGHNT, YENEEA. CDR3 length: 16 residues. CDR3 loop: CASSGWDSETSYEQYV. CDR3 bases: TGTGCCAGCAGCGGCTGGGACTCCGAGACCTCCTACGAGCAGTACGTC.

This clone appeared once. This chain uses TRBV19 with TRBJ1-5; TRBD1 might be the D (5 bases). V was clipped by 3 bases and J by 6 bases, with 12 bases between them. Germline V lookup: CDR1 LNHDA, CDR2 SQIVND (reference sequence). The CDR3 covers 14 residues. CDR3 nucleotide sequence: TGTGCCAGTAGTATCTTACAGGAAAGTCAGCCCCAGCATTTT. Encoded protein: CASSILQESQPQHF.

This chain joins TRBV7-2 and TRBJ2-1; no definite D call. The CDR3 runs to 15 residues. Germline CDR1 SGHTA, CDR2 FQGNSA. The V end lost 4 bases, the J end lost 10 bases, and 20 bases lay between the germline ends. CDR3 sequence reads: CASSWAVGVNGEQFF. The CDR3 nucleotides read TGTGCCAGCAGCTGGGCAGTGGGTGTGAACGGAGAGCAGTTCTTC.

This clone was seen more than once but under ten times. The genes are TRBV10-3 and TRBJ1-3, with TRBD1 matching 9 bases. The CDR3 runs 15 residues. V dropped 8 bases and J dropped 4; count of bases not matched to a gene: 9. Germline CDR1 is ENHRY and CDR2 is SYGVKD. This CDR3 reads CAIGAGTGIGNTIYF. The DNA for the CDR3 is TGTGCCATCGGGGCCGGGACAGGGATCGGAAACACCATATATTTT.

This rearrangement joins TRBV5-8 to TRBJ1-1; D remains ambiguous. CDR1 is SGHTS, CDR2 YDEGEE, per germline. The CDR3 extends over 14 amino acids. Deletions cut 1 base from V and 2 bases from J, with 9 bases between. Written as DNA, the CDR3 is TGTGCCAGCAGCTTGAGGAGGCGTAACACTGAAGCTTTCTTT. Translation: CASSLRRRNTEAFF. Drawing the rest from reference TRBV5-8 and TRBJ1-1, the complete variable domain is EAGVTQSPTHLIKTRGQQATLRCSPISGHTSVYWYQQALGLGLQFLLWYDEGEERNRGNFPPRFSGRQFPNYSSELNVNALELEDSALYLCASSLRRRNTEAFFGQGTRLTVV.

The CDR3 region is CATSDRGLGNEQFF. CDR3 DNA sequence: TGTGCCACCAGTGACCGGGGACTAGGTAATGAGCAGTTCTTC. V gene TRBV24-1 combines with J gene TRBJ2-1; 8 bases match TRBD2. The J segment lost 7 bases and the V segment lost 4 bases, leaving 5 bases of the junction unmatched. This CDR3 has 14 residues. CDR1 is KGHDR and CDR2 is SFDVKD in the germline V gene.

This chain joins TRBV7-2 and TRBJ1-1; possible D gene TRBD1, 5 bases. V was cut by 2 bases and J by 5 bases, with 12 bases left in between. The CDR3 has 14 residues. Germline lookup yields CDR1 SGHTA and CDR2 FQGNSA. CDR3 residues: CASSLNQGSTEAFF. Written as DNA, the CDR3 is TGTGCCAGCAGCTTAAATCAGGGTTCTACTGAAGCTTTCTTT.

Here the CDR3 reads CASARGTGVGYGYTF. CDR3 sequence (DNA): TGTGCCAGTGCCCGGGGGACAGGGGTGGGCTATGGCTACACCTTC. The V call is TRBV19, the J call TRBJ1-2, with 10 bases identical to TRBD1. Germline V lookup: CDR1 LNHDA, CDR2 SQIVND (reference sequence). This CDR3 is 15 amino acids long. Trimming removed 8 bases from V and 4 bases from J; junction bases left unmatched: 10.

The rearrangement uses TRBV6-5 and TRBJ2-1; a weak D match, TRBD1 (6 bases). V shed 6 bases and J shed 2 bases, with 11 bases lying between them. Germline V gene data show CDR1 as MNHEY and CDR2 as SVGAGI. CDR3 length equals 14 residues. The CDR3 DNA sequence: TGTGCCAGCAGATCGGACAGCGCCTACAATGAGCAGTTCTTC. As protein: CASRSDSAYNEQFF.